The T cell receptor beta chain under discussion was sequenced for a study of tumor-infiltrating lymphocytes in primary liver carcinoma. Reverse transcription of approximately 500 ng total RNA with a constant-region primer produced TCR beta cDNA. Three nested multiplex PCR rounds, a slightly modified ARM-PCR, produced the libraries for TCR beta. Each of the first two PCR rounds ran approximately 10 cycles with TRBV1-TRBV30 forward and C-beta reverse primers. TCRdb re-called the multiplex PCR reads with MiXCR, one entry per CDR3 protein. The sample has around 120,000 distinct CDR3 sequences, roughly 69% seen once. Both RNA and DNA were isolated together from approximately 20-30 mg of bulk tissue that had not been sorted. V shed 6 bases, J shed 7 bases, and the junction held 9 bases outside the gene matches. Germline-derived CDR1 and CDR2 are MDHEN and SYDVKM. This CDR3 region has 14 residues.

This sequence was found in a woman aged 55-69 years with primary liver carcinoma and hepatitis B virus infection. V usage is TRBV28 and J usage is TRBJ1-5; 7 bases are a match to TRBD1. Sequencing was done on a sample of liver tumor tissue from sampling region 1. Noted subset: tumor region T1, superior pole. CDR3 nucleotide sequence: TGTGCCAGCAGACCTCAGGGGGACGTACAGCCCCAGCATTTT. Its protein product is CASRPQGDVQPQHF.